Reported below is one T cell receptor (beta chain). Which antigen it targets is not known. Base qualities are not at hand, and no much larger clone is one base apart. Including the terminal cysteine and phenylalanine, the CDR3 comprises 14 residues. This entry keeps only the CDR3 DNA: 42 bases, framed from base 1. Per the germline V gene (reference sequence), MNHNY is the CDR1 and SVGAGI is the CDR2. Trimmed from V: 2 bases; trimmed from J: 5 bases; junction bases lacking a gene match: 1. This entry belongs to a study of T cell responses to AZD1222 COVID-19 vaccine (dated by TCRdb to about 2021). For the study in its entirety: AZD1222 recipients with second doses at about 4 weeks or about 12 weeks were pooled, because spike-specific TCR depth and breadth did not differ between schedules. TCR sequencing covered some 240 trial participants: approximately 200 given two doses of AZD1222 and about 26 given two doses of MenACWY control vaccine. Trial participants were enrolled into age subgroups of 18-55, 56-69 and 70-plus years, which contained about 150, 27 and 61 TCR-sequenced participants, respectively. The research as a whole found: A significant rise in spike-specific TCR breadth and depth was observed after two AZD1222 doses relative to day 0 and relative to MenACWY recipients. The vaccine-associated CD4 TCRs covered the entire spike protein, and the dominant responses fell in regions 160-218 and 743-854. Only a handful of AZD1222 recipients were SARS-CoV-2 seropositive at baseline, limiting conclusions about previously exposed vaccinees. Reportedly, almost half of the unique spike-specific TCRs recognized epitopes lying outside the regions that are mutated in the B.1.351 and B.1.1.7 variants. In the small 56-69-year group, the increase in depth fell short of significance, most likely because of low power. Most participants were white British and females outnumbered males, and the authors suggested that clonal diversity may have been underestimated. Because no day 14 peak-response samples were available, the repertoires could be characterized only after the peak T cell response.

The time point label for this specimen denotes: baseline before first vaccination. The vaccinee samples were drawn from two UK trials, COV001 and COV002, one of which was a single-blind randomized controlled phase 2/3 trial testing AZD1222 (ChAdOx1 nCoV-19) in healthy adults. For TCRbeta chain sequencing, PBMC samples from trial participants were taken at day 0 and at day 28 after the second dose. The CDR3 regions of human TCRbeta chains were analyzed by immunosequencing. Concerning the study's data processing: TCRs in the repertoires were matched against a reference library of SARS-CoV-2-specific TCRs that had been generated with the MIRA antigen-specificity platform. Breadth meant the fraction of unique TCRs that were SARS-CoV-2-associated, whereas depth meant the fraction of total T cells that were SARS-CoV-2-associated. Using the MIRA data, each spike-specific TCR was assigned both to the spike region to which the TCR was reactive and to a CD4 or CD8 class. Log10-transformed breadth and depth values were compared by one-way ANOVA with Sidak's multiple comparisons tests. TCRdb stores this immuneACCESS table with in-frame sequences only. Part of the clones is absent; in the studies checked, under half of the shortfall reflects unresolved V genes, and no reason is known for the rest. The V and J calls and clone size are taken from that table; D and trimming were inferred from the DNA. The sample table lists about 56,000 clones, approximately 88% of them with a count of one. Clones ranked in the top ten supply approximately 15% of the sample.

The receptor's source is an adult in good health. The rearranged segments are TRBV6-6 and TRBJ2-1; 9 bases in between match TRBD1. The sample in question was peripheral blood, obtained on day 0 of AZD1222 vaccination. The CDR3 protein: CASSYRDRDNEQFF. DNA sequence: TGTGCCAGCAGTTACCGGGACAGGGACAATGAGCAGTTCTTC.